Following are 12 T cell receptor beta chains from one sample sequenced in a study of CD8 T cells in ankylosing spondylitis. TCRdb re-called the 5' RACE reads with MiXCR, one entry per CDR3 protein. Of 150,000 to 200,000 distinct CDR3 sequences listed, about a sixth were seen once; the top ten hold under 9%. Sequenced material: blood, either unsorted or a sorted T cell fraction (not recorded which). The receptors originated from a male donor with ankylosing spondylitis or in good health (not recorded which).

This clonotype appeared a few times. V gene TRBV10-3 combines with J gene TRBJ2-2; 7 positions agree with TRBD1. After removal of 9 bases from V and 5 bases from J, the junction contained 3 bases not matched to a gene. The CDR3 length is 12 residues. Germline-derived CDR1 and CDR2 are ENHRY and SYGVKD. CDR3 coding DNA: TGTGCCATACAGGGGTGGACCGGGGAGCTGTTTTTT. This encodes CAIQGWTGELFF.

This clonotype was seen many times. This chain uses TRBV5-1 with TRBJ2-1; TRBD2 matches at 10 bases. The CDR3 is 15 amino acids. Germline-derived CDR1 and CDR2 are SGHRS and YFSETQ. With 4 bases clipped from V and 5 bases from J, the junction kept 6 bases outside the gene matches. CDR3 nucleotides: TGCGCCAGCAGCCCCCCTAGCGGGGGAGACAATGAGCAGTTCTTC. Translation gives CASSPPSGGDNEQFF.

The chain joins TRBV10-3 to TRBJ2-7, with D maybe TRBD2 (5 bases). The CDR3 has 13 residues. The V end lost 7 bases, the J end lost 2 bases, and 12 bases lay between the germline ends. Germline CDR1 is ENHRY and CDR2 is SYGVKD. CDR3 sequence (DNA): TGTGCCATCAAGAGGGCGGCCCCCTACGAGCAGTACTTC. It is translated as CAIKRAAPYEQYF.

The chain combines TRBV27 with TRBJ2-6; 7 nucleotides align to TRBD1. CDR1 is MNHEY, CDR2 SMNVEV, per germline (reference sequence). The CDR3 is 13 residues long. Trimming took 6 bases from V and 11 from J; bases not matched to a gene: 7. The CDR3 nucleotides read TGTGCCAGCAGCCCCCGGGACAGAGACGTCCTGACTTTC. Its protein product is CASSPRDRDVLTF.

The rearrangement uses TRBV6-4 and TRBJ2-3, with D perhaps TRBD1 (6 bases). The CDR3 extends over 15 amino acids. The V end lost 6 bases, the J end lost 0 bases, and 13 bases lay between the germline ends. In germline, CDR1 is MRHNA, CDR2 SNTAGT. The CDR3 here is CASRRGQYSTDTQYF. The CDR3 DNA reads TGTGCCAGCAGAAGAGGACAGTATAGCACAGATACGCAGTATTTT.

The chain combines TRBV5-1 with TRBJ2-2; a weak D match, TRBD2 (5 bases). This CDR3 comprises 11 residues. Per the germline V gene, CDR1 is SGHRS and CDR2 is YFSETQ. With 7 bases removed from V and 4 bases from J, the gap between germline ends came to 5 bases. CDR3 protein: CASRGTGELFF. Here the CDR3 DNA reads TGCGCCAGCCGGGGCACCGGGGAGCTGTTTTTT. Using reference TRBV5-1 and TRBJ2-2 for the parts outside the CDR3, the full variable domain is KAGVTQTPRYLIKTRGQQVTLSCSPISGHRSVSWYQQTPGQGLQFLFEYFSETQRNKGNFPGRFSGRQFSNSRSEMNVSTLELGDSALYLCASRGTGELFFGEGSRLTVL.

This clonotype has at least ten counts. The chain recombines TRBV29-1 with TRBJ1-2; no firm D call. With 6 bases removed from V and 4 bases from J, the gap between germline ends came to 12 bases. Germline V gives CDR1 SQVTM, CDR2 ANQGSEA. The CDR3 is 12 amino acids. CDR3 loop: CSVATVLYGYTF. The CDR3 coding sequence is TGCAGCGTAGCGACGGTGCTCTATGGCTACACCTTC.

This clonotype was recorded at least ten times. The chain links TRBV5-4 to TRBJ2-1; tentatively, D is TRBD1 or TRBD2 (5 bases each). Between the trimmed V and J ends, which lost 6 bases and 0 bases, there was a span of 13 bases. The germline V gene has CDR1 SGHNT and CDR2 YYREEE (reference sequence). The CDR3 totals 15 residues. CDR3 sequence: CASTGRDHSYNEQFF. The CDR3 nucleotides are TGTGCCAGCACCGGCCGGGACCACTCCTACAATGAGCAGTTCTTC.

This clonotype has only a few counts. The V and J genes are TRBV4-2 and TRBJ2-5, with a weak D call TRBD2 (7 bases). CDR1 and CDR2 from the germline V gene are LGHNA and YNFKEQ. Trimming stripped 4 bases from V and 4 bases from J, with 13 bases between. The CDR3 has 14 residues. Here the CDR3 DNA reads TGTGCCAGCAGCCTCGGGGGGCTCGGAGAGACCCAGTACTTC. The encoded protein is CASSLGGLGETQYF.

Details on this clonotype: This may stem from a read error, because a much larger clone lies one nucleotide away. The chain uses TRBV3-1 and TRBJ2-7; 10 bases align to TRBD2. After removal of 8 bases from V and 5 bases from J, the junction contained 12 bases not matched to a gene. Germline CDR1 is LGHDT and CDR2 is YNNKEL (reference sequence). The CDR3 runs to 15 residues. The CDR3 reads CASCLRTSGGDEQYF. DNA of the CDR3: TGTGCCAGCTGCCTCAGGACTAGCGGAGGGGACGAGCAGTACTTC.

The table lists this clonotype with a few counts. The chain joins TRBV6-6 to TRBJ2-2, with 10 bases fitting TRBD2. The CDR3 is 15 amino acids. Germline trimming cut 5 bases from V and 4 bases from J; bases unmatched to any gene: 4. CDR1 and CDR2 from the germline V gene are MNHNY and SVGAGI (reference sequence). CDR3 residues: CASSQGLATTGELFF. The CDR3 region has the DNA TGTGCCAGCAGTCAGGGACTAGCGACCACCGGGGAGCTGTTTTTT.

The chain carries TRBV5-1 and TRBJ2-6, with D possibly being TRBD1 (5 bases). Germline lookup yields CDR1 SGHRS and CDR2 YFSETQ. The CDR3 sequence is 15 residues long. V gave up 4 bases and J gave up 0 bases, with 8 bases separating them. CDR3 residues: CASSTTASGANVLTF. As DNA, the CDR3 is TGCGCCAGCAGCACGACAGCCTCTGGGGCCAACGTCCTGACTTTC.